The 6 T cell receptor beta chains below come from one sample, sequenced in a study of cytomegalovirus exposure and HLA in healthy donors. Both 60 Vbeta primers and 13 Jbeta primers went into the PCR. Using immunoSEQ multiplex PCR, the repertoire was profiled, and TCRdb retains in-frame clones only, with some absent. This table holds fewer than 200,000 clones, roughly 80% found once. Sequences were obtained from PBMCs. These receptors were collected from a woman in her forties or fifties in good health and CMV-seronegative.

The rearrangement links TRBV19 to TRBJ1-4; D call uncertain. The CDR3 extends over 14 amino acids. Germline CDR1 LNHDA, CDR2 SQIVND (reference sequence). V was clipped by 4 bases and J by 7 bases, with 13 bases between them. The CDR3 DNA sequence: TGTGCCAGTAGTAGACCCGAGGGAGGTGAAAAACTGTTTTTT. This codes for CASSRPEGGEKLFF.

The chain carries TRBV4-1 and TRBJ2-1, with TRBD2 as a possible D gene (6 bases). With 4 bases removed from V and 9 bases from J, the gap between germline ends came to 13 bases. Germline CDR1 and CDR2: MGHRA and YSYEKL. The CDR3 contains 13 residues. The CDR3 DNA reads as TGCGCCAGCAGCCTAACTCGGGACTCTGAGCAGTTCTTC. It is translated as CASSLTRDSEQFF.

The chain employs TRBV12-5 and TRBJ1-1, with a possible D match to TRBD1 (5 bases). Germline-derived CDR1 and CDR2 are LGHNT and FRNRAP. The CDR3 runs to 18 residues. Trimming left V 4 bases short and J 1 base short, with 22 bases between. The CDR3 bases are TGTGCTAGTGGTTCCCGCGCCCGAAGGGGCACGACGAACACTGAAGCTTTCTTT. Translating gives CASGSRARRGTTNTEAFF.

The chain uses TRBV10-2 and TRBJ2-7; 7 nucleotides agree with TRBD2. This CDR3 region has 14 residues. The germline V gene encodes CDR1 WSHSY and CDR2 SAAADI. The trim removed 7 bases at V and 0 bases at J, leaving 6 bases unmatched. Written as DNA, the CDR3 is TGCGCCAGCACCACTAGCGCGAGCTCCTACGAGCAGTACTTC. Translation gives CASTTSASSYEQYF.

CDR3 nucleotide sequence: TGTGCCAGTAGATCCAAGACAGGGGACGGGAATCAGCCCCAGCATTTT. This encodes CASRSKTGDGNQPQHF. This chain links TRBV19 with TRBJ1-5; 8 bases align to TRBD1. V was clipped by 6 bases and J by 4 bases; unmatched bases: 11. Germline loops: CDR1 LNHDA, CDR2 SQIVND (reference sequence). This CDR3 region has 16 residues. Variable domain in full (rest from reference TRBV19 and TRBJ1-5): DGGITQSPKYLFRKEGQNVTLSCEQNLNHDAMYWYRQDPGQGLRLIYYSQIVNDFQKGDIAEGYSVSREKKESFPLTVTSAQKNPTAFYLCASRSKTGDGNQPQHFGDGTRLSIL.

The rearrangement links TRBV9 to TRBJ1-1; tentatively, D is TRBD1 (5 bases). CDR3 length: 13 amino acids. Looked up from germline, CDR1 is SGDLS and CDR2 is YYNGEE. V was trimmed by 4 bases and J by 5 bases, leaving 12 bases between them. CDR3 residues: CASSRGRETEAFF. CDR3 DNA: TGTGCCAGCAGCCGAGGCAGGGAAACTGAAGCTTTCTTT.